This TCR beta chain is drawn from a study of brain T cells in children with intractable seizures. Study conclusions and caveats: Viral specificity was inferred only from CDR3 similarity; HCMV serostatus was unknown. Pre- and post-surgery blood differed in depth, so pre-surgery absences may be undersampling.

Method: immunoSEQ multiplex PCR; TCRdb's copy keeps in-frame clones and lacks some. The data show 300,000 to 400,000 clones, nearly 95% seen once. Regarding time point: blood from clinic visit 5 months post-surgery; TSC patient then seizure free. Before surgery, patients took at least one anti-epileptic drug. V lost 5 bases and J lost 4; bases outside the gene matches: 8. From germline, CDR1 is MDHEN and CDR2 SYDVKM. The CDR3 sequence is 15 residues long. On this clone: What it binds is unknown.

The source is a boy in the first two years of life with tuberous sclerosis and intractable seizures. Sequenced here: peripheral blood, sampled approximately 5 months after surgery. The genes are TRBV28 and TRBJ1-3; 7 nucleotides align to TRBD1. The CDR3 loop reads CASSPMTGLGNTIYF. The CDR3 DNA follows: TGTGCCAGCAGTCCGATGACAGGGTTAGGAAACACCATATATTTT. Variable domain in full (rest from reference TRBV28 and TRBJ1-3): DVKVTQSSRYLVKRTGEKVFLECVQDMDHENMFWYRQDPGLGLRLIYFSYDVKMKEKGDIPEGYSVSREKKERFSLILESASTNQTSMYLCASSPMTGLGNTIYFGEGSWLTVV.